This is a list of T cell receptor beta chains from one sample in a study of shared clonotypes between healthy human individuals. TCRdb's table, derived via immunoSEQ multiplex PCR, lists solely in-frame clones and lacks some. The repertoire consists of millions of clones, with approximately 94% occurring once and the leading ten covering 1.7%. Material for sequencing was naive CD8+ T cells from PBMCs. The receptor source for this set is a man aged 18 to 29 in good health. Some clones in this sample may be carry-over from other donors' samples. CDR3s include the opening cysteine and the closing phenylalanine or tryptophan. Fields, in order: CDR3 DNA, CDR3 protein, D gene, clone size, V gene, J gene. The D gene is left open where the match is weak. Not every row has a clone size; where given, it reads once, few, many or a size class.

TGCGCCAGCAGCCTCCGATGGGGGGACAGCTCCTACGAGCAGTACTTC	CASSLRWGDSSYEQYF	NA	NA	TRBV4-1	TRBJ2-7
TGCGCCAGCAGCCAAGCCCTCCCCATTTACAATGAGCAGTTCTTC	CASSQALPIYNEQFF	NA	NA	TRBV4-1	TRBJ2-1
TGTGCCAGCAGCGTAGCTCAAGGAGCCCACTACGAGCAGTACTTC	CASSVAQGAHYEQYF	NA	NA	TRBV9	TRBJ2-7
TGTGCCAGCAGCGTAGCAGGGAAAGCATCCTACGAGCAGTACTTC	CASSVAGKASYEQYF	NA	NA	TRBV9	TRBJ2-7
TGCGCCAGCAGCCAGGATCCTCTCGGGACAGGGGGCCCCTACGAGCAGTACTTC	CASSQDPLGTGGPYEQYF	TRBD1	NA	TRBV4-1	TRBJ2-7
TGTGCCAGCAGCGAGACAGGGACAGGGTCTGAAGCTTTCTTT	CASSETGTGSEAFF	TRBD1	few	TRBV9	TRBJ1-1
TGTGCCAGCAGCCCAAGGGACCCGGGACTGAAGAGAGATACGCAGTATTTT	CASSPRDPGLKRDTQYF	NA	NA	TRBV14	TRBJ2-3
TGTGCCAGTAGTCCTAGGACAGGGCCGTCCTACGAGCAGTACTTC	CASSPRTGPSYEQYF	TRBD1	once	TRBV19	TRBJ2-7
TGTGCCAGCAGGAACGGATTCAGCTCCTACAATGAGCAGTTCTTC	CASRNGFSSYNEQFF	NA	once	TRBV27	TRBJ2-1
TGTGCCAGTAGTTATGGGGTTCGCGGGGGGGTCGAGGGCTACACCTTC	CASSYGVRGGVEGYTF	NA	NA	TRBV19	TRBJ1-2
TGTGCCAGCAGTGAGCCGGGACTAGCGACTACCGGGGAGCTGTTTTTT	CASSEPGLATTGELFF	TRBD2	NA	TRBV6-1	TRBJ2-2
TGTGCCAGCAGTGAATCAGGCAGGGGAGGAGAGCAGTACTTC	CASSESGRGGEQYF	NA	NA	TRBV6-1	TRBJ2-7
TGTGCCAGCAGCTCGGGACTAGCGCAACGCGCTCCGATCTACGAGCAGTACTTC	CASSSGLAQRAPIYEQYF	TRBD2	NA	TRBV7-9	TRBJ2-7
TGTGCCAGTAGTAGAGACGTGGACTTACCAAGCACAGATACGCAGTATTTT	CASSRDVDLPSTDTQYF	NA	once	TRBV19	TRBJ2-3
TGTGCCAGCAGCTCCAATTTCTTGGGGCCATACACTGAAGCTTTCTTT	CASSSNFLGPYTEAFF	NA	NA	TRBV11-2	TRBJ1-1
TGTGCCAGCAGCGTAGACACAGGGAATCAGCCCCAGCATTTT	CASSVDTGNQPQHF	NA	NA	TRBV9	TRBJ1-5
TGCAGCGTTGGGGGCGGGAGTCTACTAGGCTACGAGCAGTACTTC	CSVGGGSLLGYEQYF	TRBD2	NA	TRBV29-1	TRBJ2-7
TGTGCCAGCAGCTTAAAGGGGACTGAAGCTTTCTTT	CASSLKGTEAFF	NA	NA	TRBV7-9	TRBJ1-1
TGCGCCAGCAGCAACGCCGAGGCCTCAATAGGAGGGAATGAGCAGTTCTTC	CASSNAEASIGGNEQFF	NA	NA	TRBV5-1	TRBJ2-1
TGTGCCAGCAGAGGGCTTATCTCCTACGAGCAGTACTTC	CASRGLISYEQYF	NA	NA	TRBV2	TRBJ2-7
TGTGCCAGCAGTTTAAGGCAGGGAAACACTGAAGCTTTCTTT	CASSLRQGNTEAFF	NA	once	TRBV27	TRBJ1-1
TGCGCCAGCACAATCAGGTATATGAACACTGAAGCTTTCTTT	CASTIRYMNTEAFF	NA	NA	TRBV4-1	TRBJ1-1
TGTGCCAGCAGCGCAGACGGAAGGGGTTGGACCGGGGAGCTGTTTTTT	CASSADGRGWTGELFF	NA	NA	TRBV9	TRBJ2-2